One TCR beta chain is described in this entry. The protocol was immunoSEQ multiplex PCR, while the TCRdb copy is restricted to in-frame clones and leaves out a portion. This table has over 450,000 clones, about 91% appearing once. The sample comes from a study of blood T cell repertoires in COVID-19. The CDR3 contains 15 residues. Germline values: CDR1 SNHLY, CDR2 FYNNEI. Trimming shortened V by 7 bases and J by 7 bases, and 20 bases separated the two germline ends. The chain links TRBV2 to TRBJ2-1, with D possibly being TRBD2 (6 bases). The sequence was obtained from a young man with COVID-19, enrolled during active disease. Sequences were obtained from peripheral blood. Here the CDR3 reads CASTLRRASENEQFF. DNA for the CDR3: TGTGCCAGCACCTTGCGGAGGGCCTCGGAGAATGAGCAGTTCTTC. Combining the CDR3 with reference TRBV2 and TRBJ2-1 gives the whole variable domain EPEVTQTPSHQVTQMGQEVILRCVPISNHLYFYWYRQILGQKVEFLVSFYNNEISEKSEIFDDQFSVERPDGSNFTLKIRSTKLEDSAMYFCASTLRRASENEQFFGPGTRLTVL.